Listed here are 21 T cell receptor beta chains from one sample, sequenced in a study of T-cell reconstitution after alpha-beta-depleted transplantation in children (dated by TCRdb to the mid-2010s). The library was prepared using PCR. This sample was sequenced with an Illumina HiSeq 2500. Molecular barcoding was employed in the preparation of TCR libraries, with unique molecular identifiers being used to normalize TCRbeta repertoire quantification. TCRdb reprocessed the public reads (quality trimming at Q25 with fastp, clone calling with MiXCR) and kept in-frame beta chains. Every entry covers one CDR3 protein and lists the most common genes and DNA from its rows. The sample has 380,000 or so distinct CDR3 sequences on record, 13% of them singletons. Roughly 4.5% of the sample goes to the ten largest clones. The sample in question was PBMCs, obtained from the stem cell graft. These receptors were taken from a human donor who donated a stem cell graft to a child with Fanconi anemia.

This clonotype has a count of ten or more. The CDR3 nucleotides read TGCAGCGGCCTGCTAAAGAACACCGGGGAGCTGTTTTTT. Amino acids: CSGLLKNTGELFF. The genes are TRBV29-1 and TRBJ2-2; unclear D gene. V gave up 7 bases and J gave up 1 base, with 10 bases separating them. CDR1 is SQVTM and CDR2 is ANQGSEA in the germline V gene. This CDR3 spans 13 amino acids.

This clonotype appeared many times. V gene TRBV12-3 or TRBV12-4 combines with J gene TRBJ2-3; D is ambiguous. This CDR3 has 15 amino acids. Trimming pared 3 bases from V and 0 bases from J, leaving 10 bases between. The CDR3 coding sequence is TGTGCCAGCAGTTTTCTTCCTGACAGCACAGATACGCAGTATTTT. Encoded protein: CASSFLPDSTDTQYF.

This clonotype occurred a few times. V is TRBV3-1 and J is TRBJ2-5; D might be TRBD1 (6 bases). V lost 1 base to trimming and J lost 5 bases, with 11 bases between them. Germline CDR1 reads LGHDT; CDR2 reads YNNKEL (reference sequence). This CDR3 comprises 14 residues. CDR3 amino acids: CASSQGTVVETQYF. The CDR3 coding sequence is TGTGCCAGCAGCCAAGGGACAGTGGTGGAGACCCAGTACTTC.

There are a few counts of this clonotype. The gene calls are TRBV5-1 and TRBJ2-5; D might be TRBD1 (6 bases). CDR1 is SGHRS and CDR2 is YFSETQ in the germline V gene. The V end lost 0 bases, the J end lost 5 bases, and 14 bases lay between the germline ends. The CDR3 has 15 amino acids. CDR3 nucleotide sequence: TGCGCCAGCAGCTTGGGACCCAGCCAGGGGGAGACCCAGTACTTC. It specifies CASSLGPSQGETQYF.

The sample holds many counts of this clonotype. V is TRBV4-2 and J is TRBJ2-1, with D possibly matching TRBD2 (7 bases). V lost 0 bases and J 3 bases, leaving 15 bases between the germline ends. The CDR3 totals 17 residues. Germline lookup yields CDR1 LGHNA and CDR2 YNFKEQ. The CDR3 loop is CASSQDHPGGGYNEQFF. The DNA of the CDR3 is TGTGCCAGCAGCCAAGATCATCCGGGGGGCGGCTACAATGAGCAGTTCTTC.

The genes are TRBV6-5 and TRBJ2-2; D ambiguous. Trimming cost V 2 bases and J 5 bases, with 9 bases left between them. CDR1 is MNHEY and CDR2 is SVGAGI in the germline V gene. This CDR3 is built from 14 residues. In nucleotides, the CDR3 is TGTGCCAGCAGTTACGTGCCCACTACCGGGGAGCTGTTTTTT. Translating gives CASSYVPTTGELFF.

This clonotype was counted ten times or more. In DNA, the CDR3 is TGCGCCAGCAGCTTAACAGGGAACTACGAGCAGTACTTC. It codes for CASSLTGNYEQYF. This chain joins TRBV5-1 and TRBJ2-7, with a possible D match to TRBD1 (6 bases). Germline V gene data show CDR1 as SGHRS and CDR2 as YFSETQ. Deletions cut 2 bases from V and 3 bases from J, with 9 bases between. This CDR3 has 13 amino acids.

This chain uses TRBV4-3 with TRBJ2-5, with 9 positions matching TRBD1. The V gene end was trimmed by 1 base and the J gene end by 10 bases; junction bases not matched to a gene: 4. This CDR3 is built from 13 residues. Germline V gene sequence: CDR1 LGHNA, CDR2 YSLEER. CDR3 sequence: CASSQVGQGIQYF. CDR3 nucleotide sequence: TGCGCCAGCAGCCAAGTAGGACAGGGGATCCAGTACTTC.

The CDR3 spells CASKSGAGYNEQFF. CDR3 DNA: TGTGCCAGCAAATCAGGGGCGGGCTACAATGAGCAGTTCTTC. The V and J genes are TRBV2 and TRBJ2-1, with D tentatively TRBD1 (6 bases). CDR3 length: 14 amino acids. The germline V and J ends were trimmed by 7 bases and 3 bases, with 13 bases remaining between them. Germline CDR1 SNHLY, CDR2 FYNNEI. Based on the CDR3 plus reference TRBV2 and TRBJ2-1, the full variable domain is EPEVTQTPSHQVTQMGQEVILRCVPISNHLYFYWYRQILGQKVEFLVSFYNNEISEKSEIFDDQFSVERPDGSNFTLKIRSTKLEDSAMYFCASKSGAGYNEQFFGPGTRLTVL.

Many counts were recorded for this clonotype. Relative to the germline gene, one junction end is altered; a read error may explain this. The chain is built from TRBV12-3 or TRBV12-4 and TRBJ2-1; 12 positions agree with TRBD2. The CDR3 has 13 amino acids. The CDR3 DNA sequence: TGTGCCAGCAGCCAAACTACTAGCGGGGGGCCGGCGTTC. Encoded protein: CASSQTTSGGPAF.

CDR3 DNA: TGTGCCAGCAGCTTAGGCGGGGCGGACGAGCAGTACGTC. The encoded protein is CASSLGGADEQYV. The chain combines TRBV7-8 with TRBJ2-7; possibly TRBD2 for D (6 bases). The CDR3 consists of 13 residues. The V end lost 1 base, the J end lost 5 bases, and 9 bases lay between the germline ends. The germline CDR1 and CDR2 sequences are SGHVS and FQNEAQ.

Only a few counts were recorded for this clonotype. The chain carries TRBV18 and TRBJ2-1, with unresolved D. V was shortened by 10 bases and J by 7 bases, with 17 bases between the two germline ends. Looked up from germline, CDR1 is KGHSH and CDR2 is LQKENI. The CDR3 consists of 13 residues. The CDR3 DNA sequence: TGTGCCACCAAATTTTCGACTGGAAATGAGCAGTTCTTC. The encoded protein is CATKFSTGNEQFF. Complete variable domain (other parts from reference TRBV18 and TRBJ2-1): NAGVMQNPRHLVRRRGQEARLRCSPMKGHSHVYWYRQLPEEGLKFMVYLQKENIIDESGMPKERFSAEFPKEGPSILRIQQVVRGDSAAYFCATKFSTGNEQFFGPGTRLTVL.

This chain connects TRBV20-1 to TRBJ2-1; D is possibly TRBD2 (6 bases). Trimming stripped 6 bases from V and 3 bases from J, with 15 bases between. This CDR3 has 14 amino acids. The germline CDR1 and CDR2 sequences are DFQATT and SNEGSKA (reference sequence). CDR3 protein: CSAWDSQSYNEQFF. CDR3 coding DNA: TGCAGTGCCTGGGACTCCCAGAGCTACAATGAGCAGTTCTTC.

In this sample, this clonotype turned up a few times. The CDR3 bases are TGCAGTGCTAGAGGAGACAGGGGGTATGAGCAGTTCTTC. Amino acids: CSARGDRGYEQFF. The J gene is TRBJ2-1, the V gene TRBV20-1; 9 nucleotides match TRBD1. The CDR3 totals 13 residues. Per germline, CDR1 DFQATT and CDR2 SNEGSKA (reference sequence). Losses at the gene ends were 1 base for V and 8 bases for J; bases not matched to a gene: 3.

This clonotype was counted at least ten times. This sequence joins TRBV2 and TRBJ2-3; D uncertain. The CDR3 totals 15 residues. Trimming shortened V by 0 bases and J by 6 bases, and 13 bases separated the two germline ends. The V gene's germline CDR1 is SNHLY and CDR2 FYNNEI. CDR3 sequence: CASSEAWGSGDTQYF. As DNA, the CDR3 is TGTGCCAGCAGTGAAGCGTGGGGATCCGGTGATACGCAGTATTTT.

The rearrangement uses TRBV7-8 and TRBJ1-1, with unresolved D. CDR3 length equals 15 residues. Trimming took 4 bases from V and 2 from J, leaving 14 bases between them. Germline V lookup: CDR1 SGHVS, CDR2 FQNEAQ. In DNA form, the CDR3 reads TGTGCCAGCAGCTCAGCCCCCCGGGGAAACACTGAAGCTTTCTTT. It yields the protein CASSSAPRGNTEAFF.

In this sample, this clonotype turned up many times. The chain recombines TRBV6-1 with TRBJ2-1; D gene unclear. This CDR3 has 15 residues. CDR1 is MNHNS, CDR2 SASEGT, per germline. Trimming removed 5 bases at V and 0 bases at J, with 11 bases between. The CDR3 DNA reads TGTGCCAGCAGTCCCGCGGCGGCCTCCTACAATGAGCAGTTCTTC. Translation gives CASSPAAASYNEQFF.

The gene calls are TRBV11-2 and TRBJ2-5; D ambiguous. V dropped 5 bases and J dropped 5 bases, with 15 bases sitting between them. Germline-derived CDR1 and CDR2 are SGHAT and FQNNGV. The CDR3 has 14 residues. CDR3 sequence reads: CASSMGSTAETQYF. The CDR3 bases are TGTGCCAGCAGCATGGGGTCCACTGCGGAGACCCAGTACTTC.

This clonotype occurred many times. The V gene is TRBV24-1, the J gene TRBJ2-1; D is ambiguous. V was shortened by 0 bases and J by 7 bases, with 3 bases between the two germline ends. CDR1 KGHDR and CDR2 SFDVKD come from the germline V gene. The CDR3 loop spans 12 amino acids. The DNA for the CDR3 is TGTGCCACCAGTGATTTGATGAATGAGCAGTTCTTC. This codes for CATSDLMNEQFF.

To note about this clonotype: Given a much more abundant clone one base away, this may be a read error. A read error is likely, as this CDR3 ends without the conserved phenylalanine or tryptophan. V is TRBV29-1 and J is TRBJ1-2; D ambiguous. CDR1 is SQVTM, CDR2 ANQGSEA, per germline. Between the trimmed V and J ends, which lost 4 bases and 3 bases, there was a span of 3 bases. The CDR3 loop spans 10 amino acids. The CDR3 is CSVADYGYTS. Here the CDR3 DNA reads TGCAGCGTTGCTGACTATGGCTACACCTCC.

This clonotype appeared many times. CDR3 bases: TGTGCCACCCGGTCAACTGGCTCCTACGAGCAGTACTTC. This codes for CATRSTGSYEQYF. The rearrangement links TRBV6-2 or TRBV6-3 to TRBJ2-7, with D unresolved. The CDR3 totals 13 residues. Germline V lookup: CDR1 MNHEY, CDR2 SVGEGT. V lost 10 bases, J lost 0 bases, and 13 bases lay in between.